A selection of T cell receptor beta chains follows, all from one sample in a study of neurological immune-mediated disorders. TCRdb reprocessed the 5' RACE reads via MiXCR and lists one record per CDR3 protein. The repertoire holds around 20,000 distinct CDR3 sequences, with approximately 6.6% as singletons. The sample taken for sequencing was CD8+ T cells from blood. Receptor source: a man aged 18-30 years in good health. Both conserved end residues are part of each CDR3. Each record gives: V gene, D gene, clone size, J gene, CDR3 DNA, CDR3 protein. The D gene is left open where the match is weak. Size is stated for part of the rows, as once, few or many counts, or as a class when the clone is expanded.

TRBV6-1	NA	many	TRBJ1-6	TGTGCCAGCAGTGGAGACACAGTAGAGGTTTCACCCCTCCACTTT	CASSGDTVEVSPLHF
TRBV29-1	NA	many	TRBJ2-7	TGCAGCGTTGTACAGCCAATCTCCTACGAGCAGTACTTC	CSVVQPISYEQYF
TRBV5-1	NA	many	TRBJ1-5	TGCGCCAGCAGCATAACAGGGAATAGCAATCAGCCCCAGCATTTT	CASSITGNSNQPQHF
TRBV20-1	NA	many	TRBJ2-1	TGCAGTGCTGGCAGGGCCTCCTACAATGAGCAGTTCTTC	CSAGRASYNEQFF
TRBV4-1	NA	many	TRBJ2-3	TGCGCCAGCAGCCAAGGTGGCAGGGTGGAAACAGATACGCAGTATTTT	CASSQGGRVETDTQYF
TRBV11-2	NA	many	TRBJ1-2	TGTGCCAGCCGGGGCGCGGGGCTTCACCACTATGGCTACACCTTC	CASRGAGLHHYGYTF
TRBV5-1	NA	NA	TRBJ2-3	TGCGCCAGCAGCTTCCAGGGGAGTCCTAGCACAGATACGCAGTATTTT	CASSFQGSPSTDTQYF
TRBV7-9	TRBD1	many	TRBJ2-5	TGTGCCAGCAGCTTTGGGACAGGATTCTCTGGGACCCAGTACTTC	CASSFGTGFSGTQYF
TRBV5-5	NA	few	TRBJ2-7	TGTGCCAGCAGCTGGGGACCATTCTACGAGCAGTACTTC	CASSWGPFYEQYF
TRBV3-1	NA	many	TRBJ2-5	TGTGCCAGCAGCGTAGGATTTGGGGAGGAAGGGGTAGAGACCCAGTACTTC	CASSVGFGEEGVETQYF
TRBV4-1	TRBD1	many	TRBJ1-6	TGCGCCAGCAGCCAAGATCCTGGACAGGGAGGGAATTCACCCCTCCACTTT	CASSQDPGQGGNSPLHF
TRBV15	NA	many	TRBJ1-5	TGTGCCACCAGCAGAGATCGGGCTCAGCCCCAGCATTTT	CATSRDRAQPQHF
TRBV27	NA	many	TRBJ1-1	TGTGCCAGCAGTTTATCGAATATCCCGGGGGGGACTGAAGCTTTCTTT	CASSLSNIPGGTEAFF
TRBV14	TRBD1	many	TRBJ2-3	TGTGCCAGCAGCCGTACAGGGGCAGCAGATACGCAGTATTTT	CASSRTGAADTQYF
TRBV5-1	NA	many	TRBJ1-1	TGCGCCAGCAGCTCGAATTTGAACACTGAAGCTTTCTTT	CASSSNLNTEAFF
TRBV20-1	NA	many	TRBJ1-2	TGCAGTGCTAGAGACGAATGGACAGCCCTTTACTATGGCTACACCTTC	CSARDEWTALYYGYTF
TRBV20-1	NA	many	TRBJ2-2	TGCAGTGCTAGAGGGGCTAGCCACGGGGAGCTGTTTTTT	CSARGASHGELFF
TRBV5-6	NA	many	TRBJ1-1	TGTGCCAGCAGCGCAATACAGGACCTGAACACTGAAGCTTTCTTT	CASSAIQDLNTEAFF
TRBV5-5	NA	many	TRBJ2-7	TGTGCCAGCAGCTGGGGGCGGAACTACGAGCAGTACTTC	CASSWGRNYEQYF
TRBV12-3/TRBV12-4	NA	many	TRBJ1-2	TGTGCCAGCAGTTTTAGCTTCGGGGGGAGCGGCTACACCTTC	CASSFSFGGSGYTF
TRBV5-1	TRBD1	many	TRBJ2-1	TGCGCCAGCAGCTTGGCCGGAAAGCCGGGACAGGGGATCCATGAGCAGTTCTTC	CASSLAGKPGQGIHEQFF
TRBV6-2/TRBV6-3	NA	many	TRBJ2-1	TGTGCCAGCACGGACGGGATTAGCTCCTACAATGAGCAGTTCTTC	CASTDGISSYNEQFF
TRBV6-2/TRBV6-3	NA	NA	TRBJ1-6	TGTGCCAGCAGTACGAAGGGCTCACCCCTCCACTTT	CASSTKGSPLHF
TRBV19	TRBD2	many	TRBJ2-7	TGTGCCAGCGGGGAGGGGAGCGGCTACGAGCAGTACTTC	CASGEGSGYEQYF
TRBV5-6	TRBD1	many	TRBJ2-7	TGTGCCAGCAGCTCCGGGACAGCTCCCCGCGAGCAGTACTTC	CASSSGTAPREQYF
TRBV20-1	NA	many	TRBJ2-1	TGCAGTGCTAGAGAAGTGGAGGGGCTGACCTTGGAGCAGTTCTTC	CSAREVEGLTLEQFF
TRBV13	NA	many	TRBJ1-2	TGTGCCAGCAGCTTAGGGGGAGTTAAAGGCTACACCTTC	CASSLGGVKGYTF
TRBV20-1	NA	many	TRBJ1-2	TGCAGTGCTAGACCCCATGGCCGGGGAATCGGCGAGGGCTACACCTTC	CSARPHGRGIGEGYTF